These 19 T cell receptor beta chains share one sample of origin, sequenced in a study of blood T cell repertoires in COVID-19 (TCRdb year 2020). Library construction relied on the immunoSEQ multiplex PCR assay. TCRdb retrieved this table from immuneACCESS and kept in-frame rearrangements only. Not all clones are present; in checked studies, unresolved V genes account for under half, and no reason is known for the remainder. This sample is represented by 200,000 to 250,000 clones; just under 85% of them were singletons. Approximately 15% of the sample lies in the top ten. The sample consisted of PBMCs or T cells enriched from blood (not recorded which). The receptors were gathered from a man between 40 and 49 years old who had recovered from COVID-19.

The V call is TRBV24-1, the J call TRBJ2-1; tentative D call: TRBD2 (7 bases). The length of the CDR3 is 16 residues. Germline lookup yields CDR1 KGHDR and CDR2 SFDVKD. V gave up 1 base and J gave up 3 bases, with 12 bases separating them. The CDR3 coding sequence is TGTGCCACCAGTGATTTCCGGGGGGCGAACTACAATGAGCAGTTCTTC. Protein product: CATSDFRGANYNEQFF.

The genes are TRBV7-8 and TRBJ1-6; D unresolved. In germline, CDR1 is SGHVS, CDR2 FQNEAQ. Trimming left V 5 bases short and J 4 bases short, with 21 bases between. The CDR3 spans 18 residues. DNA for the CDR3: TGTGCCAGCAGCGGGCCCCGGGGTGGGCCTCAATATAATTCACCCCTCCACTTT. Its protein is CASSGPRGGPQYNSPLHF. Using reference TRBV7-8 and TRBJ1-6 for the parts outside the CDR3, the full variable domain is GAGVSQSPRYKVAKRGQDVALRCDPISGHVSLFWYQQALGQGPEFLTYFQNEAQLDKSGLPSDRFFAERPEGSVSTLKIQRTQQEDSAVYLCASSGPRGGPQYNSPLHFGNGTRLTVT.

The chain has TRBV12-3 or TRBV12-4 and TRBJ1-5; a weak D match, TRBD1 (6 bases). The CDR3 runs 11 residues. Trimming shortened V by 6 bases and J by 10 bases, and 10 bases separated the two germline ends. The CDR3 loop reads CASSRGFPQHF. The CDR3 nucleotides are TGTGCCAGCAGCAGGGGATTTCCCCAGCATTTT.

The rearrangement joins TRBV11-2 to TRBJ1-6; 8 bases are a match to TRBD1. J gave up 7 bases and V 4 bases, and 6 bases lay outside the gene matches. This CDR3 is built from 15 residues. Germline CDR1 is SGHAT and CDR2 is FQNNGV. The CDR3 nucleotides read TGTGCCAGCAGCTCCCGGACAGGGAAGAATTCACCCCTCCACTTT. It specifies CASSSRTGKNSPLHF.

This chain connects TRBV7-9 to TRBJ2-2; D is undetermined. Germline V gives CDR1 SEHNR, CDR2 FQNEAQ (reference sequence). Trimming cost V 0 bases and J 10 bases, with 3 bases left between them. This CDR3 comprises 11 residues. CDR3 in DNA: TGTGCCAGCAGCTTAGCCGTGGAGCTGTTTTTT. Amino acids: CASSLAVELFF.

V gene TRBV2 combines with J gene TRBJ1-3; D perhaps matches TRBD1 (6 bases). The germline CDR1 and CDR2 sequences are SNHLY and FYNNEI. Trimming took 5 bases from V and 8 from J, leaving 19 bases between them. The CDR3 totals 15 residues. Here the CDR3 DNA reads TGTGCCAGCAGTCCATCACCTAGGGGGGGAGACACCATATATTTT. Translation: CASSPSPRGGDTIYF.

The CDR3 here is CASSPDRGDNEQFF. In DNA, the CDR3 is TGCGCCAGCAGTCCCGACAGGGGCGACAATGAGCAGTTCTTC. The chain employs TRBV5-1 and TRBJ2-1; 8 positions match TRBD1. The J segment lost 5 bases and the V segment lost 5 bases, leaving 6 bases of the junction unmatched. CDR1 and CDR2 (germline): SGHRS, YFSETQ. The CDR3 loop spans 14 amino acids.

V usage is TRBV28 and J usage is TRBJ2-5; 8 nucleotides agree with TRBD2. Looked up from germline, CDR1 is MDHEN and CDR2 is SYDVKM. The J segment lost 3 bases and the V segment lost 11 bases, leaving 11 bases of the junction unmatched. The CDR3 spans 14 residues. The CDR3 DNA follows: TGTGCCGCCAGGATCGGCGGGGGGAAAGAGACCCAGTACTTC. Amino acids: CAARIGGGKETQYF. The whole variable domain, remainder taken from reference TRBV28 and TRBJ2-5, is DVKVTQSSRYLVKRTGEKVFLECVQDMDHENMFWYRQDPGLGLRLIYFSYDVKMKEKGDIPEGYSVSREKKERFSLILESASTNQTSMYLCAARIGGGKETQYFGPGTRLLVL.

The rearrangement links TRBV29-1 to TRBJ1-5; D is perhaps TRBD1 (5 bases). The ends were cut back, 5 bases at V and 2 bases at J, with 10 bases in the middle. The CDR3 is 13 amino acids. The V gene's germline CDR1 is SQVTM and CDR2 ANQGSEA. DNA for the CDR3: TGCAGCGTTAAAACAGGTGGCAATCAGCCCCAGCATTTT. Translation gives CSVKTGGNQPQHF. The variable domain in full, completed from reference TRBV29-1 and TRBJ1-5, reads SAVISQKPSRDICQRGTSLTIQCQVDSQVTMMFWYRQQPGQSLTLIATANQGSEATYESGFVIDKFPISRPNLTFSTLTVSNMSPEDSSIYLCSVKTGGNQPQHFGDGTRLSIL.

V gene TRBV7-3 combines with J gene TRBJ1-1; the D gene is possibly TRBD1 (5 bases). The CDR3 has 15 residues. CDR1 SGHTA and CDR2 FQGTGA come from the germline V gene. Trimming cost V 1 base and J 2 bases, with 11 bases left between them. The CDR3 reads CASSLNGAINTEAFF. The CDR3 DNA reads as TGTGCCAGCAGCTTAAATGGGGCCATTAACACTGAAGCTTTCTTT.

This chain uses TRBV9 with TRBJ2-3; a possible D gene is TRBD2 (7 bases). Between the trimmed V and J ends, which lost 6 bases and 6 bases, there was a span of 17 bases. The CDR3 runs to 14 residues. Germline V gives CDR1 SGDLS, CDR2 YYNGEE. CDR3 sequence: CASNQGGAGDTQYF. In DNA form, the CDR3 reads TGTGCCAGCAACCAAGGGGGGGCCGGGGATACGCAGTATTTT.

DNA for the CDR3: TGCGCCAGCAGCCAAGATCGGCGGTCTGGCTACACCTTC. It translates to CASSQDRRSGYTF. The chain couples TRBV4-1 to TRBJ1-2, with no clear D. Germline V lookup: CDR1 MGHRA, CDR2 YSYEKL. With 0 bases removed from V and 7 bases from J, the gap between germline ends came to 9 bases. The CDR3 is made up of 13 amino acids.

The chain employs TRBV11-2 and TRBJ1-3; no reliable D call. Germline V gene sequence: CDR1 SGHAT, CDR2 FQNNGV. This CDR3 has 14 amino acids. Trimming cost V 5 bases and J 0 bases, with 8 bases left between them. CDR3 sequence: CASSPSPSGNTIYF. CDR3 nucleotides: TGTGCCAGCAGCCCGAGCCCCTCTGGAAACACCATATATTTT.

The genes are TRBV23-1 and TRBJ1-2; possibly TRBD1 for D (5 bases). TRBV23-1 is placed among ORFs of uncertain function. The V end was cut by 0 bases, the J end by 6 bases, with 11 bases between. The CDR3 sequence is 14 residues long. The CDR3 bases are TGCGCCAGCAGTCAATCCCAGGGTATGAATGGCTACACCTTC. It encodes CASSQSQGMNGYTF.

Worth noting for this clone: Other nucleotide sequences in the sample specify the same CDR3. The chain employs TRBV28 and TRBJ1-1; D is unclear. This CDR3 is built from 12 residues. V lost 5 bases to trimming and J lost 0 bases, with 4 bases between them. Looked up from germline, CDR1 is MDHEN and CDR2 is SYDVKM. The CDR3 bases are TGTGCCAGCAGTCCCTTGAACACTGAAGCTTTCTTT. Translation: CASSPLNTEAFF.

The chain couples TRBV5-1 to TRBJ2-1, with 7 positions matching TRBD1. With V trimmed by 3 bases and J by 5 bases, 8 bases remained unmatched. CDR1 is SGHRS and CDR2 is YFSETQ in the germline V gene. The CDR3 covers 15 residues. This chain's CDR3 is CASSWSTGWDNEQFF. CDR3 coding DNA: TGCGCCAGCAGCTGGTCGACAGGGTGGGACAATGAGCAGTTCTTC.

This chain's CDR3 is CASSRGTGGSGYNEQFF. DNA for the CDR3: TGCGCCAGCAGCCGCGGGACAGGGGGCTCAGGGTACAATGAGCAGTTCTTC. V usage is TRBV4-1 and J usage is TRBJ2-1; TRBD1 aligns across 12 bases. The CDR3 runs 17 residues. The germline CDR1 and CDR2 sequences are MGHRA and YSYEKL. The ends lost 4 bases at V and 4 bases at J; junction bases unmatched: 8.

V and J are TRBV4-1 and TRBJ1-6; tentative D call: TRBD1 (5 bases). The CDR3 spans 20 residues. The germline CDR1 and CDR2 sequences are MGHRA and YSYEKL. V was cut by 0 bases and J by 4 bases, with 22 bases left in between. CDR3 sequence: CASSQDAGGTTRPYNSPLHF. DNA of the CDR3: TGCGCCAGCAGCCAAGATGCGGGCGGGACCACCCGACCTTATAATTCACCCCTCCACTTT.

The chain uses TRBV6-5 and TRBJ1-1, with 9 positions matching TRBD1. CDR3 size: 15 residues. V trimming: 2 bases; J trimming: 7 bases; junction bases outside the gene matches: 8. Germline loops: CDR1 MNHEY, CDR2 SVGAGI. This CDR3 is CASSYERTGDGEAFF. CDR3 nucleotide sequence: TGTGCCAGCAGTTACGAAAGGACAGGGGATGGTGAAGCTTTCTTT.